The entry below describes one T cell receptor (beta chain). The sample belongs to a study of shared clonotypes between healthy human individuals. The naive CD8 population came from CD45RO-negative cells selected for CCR7, without terminally differentiated effector memory CD45RA+ cells. Clones were sequenced by immunoSEQ multiplex PCR, and TCRdb holds only the in-frame ones, with some missing. Of 2 million or so clones in the sample, about 95% are singletons; the top ten hold 1% to 1.3%. The clonotype originates from a young man in good health. The sample was naive CD8+ T cells sorted from blood.

For the CDR3, the DNA is TGTGCCACCAGCAGAGTACTCTCTGGGGCCAACGTCCTGACTTTC. It yields the protein CATSRVLSGANVLTF. V gene TRBV15 combines with J gene TRBJ2-6; D call uncertain. V lost 1 base to trimming and J lost 0 bases, with 4 bases between them. CDR1 is LNHNV and CDR2 is YYDKDF in the germline V gene (reference sequence). The CDR3 totals 15 residues. Based on the CDR3 plus reference TRBV15 and TRBJ2-6, the full variable domain is DAMVIQNPRYQVTQFGKPVTLSCSQTLNHNVMYWYQQKSSQAPKLLFHYYDKDFNNEADTPDNFQSRRPNTSFCFLDIRSPGLGDTAMYLCATSRVLSGANVLTFGAGSRLTVL.